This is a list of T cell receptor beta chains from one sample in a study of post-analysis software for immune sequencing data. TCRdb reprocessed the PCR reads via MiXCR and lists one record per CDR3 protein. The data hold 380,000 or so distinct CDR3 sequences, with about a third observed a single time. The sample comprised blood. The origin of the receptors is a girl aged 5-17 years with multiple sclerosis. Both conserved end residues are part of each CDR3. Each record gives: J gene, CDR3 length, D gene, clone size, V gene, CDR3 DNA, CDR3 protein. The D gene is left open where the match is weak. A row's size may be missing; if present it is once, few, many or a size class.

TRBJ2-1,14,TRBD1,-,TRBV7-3,TGTGCCGGCAGCACTGGGGACAGACTTTTTGAGCAGTTCTTC,CAGSTGDRLFEQFF
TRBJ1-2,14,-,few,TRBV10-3,TGTGCCATCCGTCGGGGCCACAATAACTATGGCTACACCTTC,CAIRRGHNNYGYTF
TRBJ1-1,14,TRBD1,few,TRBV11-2,TGTGCCAGCAGCTTATGGGACAGGGTCACTGAAGCTTTCTTT,CASSLWDRVTEAFF
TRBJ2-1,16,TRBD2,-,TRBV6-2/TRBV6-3,TGTGCCAGCAGTGACCACGGCGGGGGGGCGGAGAATGAGCAGTTCTTC,CASSDHGGGAENEQFF
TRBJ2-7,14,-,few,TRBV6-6,TGTGCCAGCCTCACAGGGCTGTTCCTGGGGGAGCAGTACTTC,CASLTGLFLGEQYF
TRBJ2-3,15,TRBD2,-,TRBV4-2,TGTGCCAGCAGCCAATGGACTAGCGCCTCAGATACGCAGTATTTT,CASSQWTSASDTQYF
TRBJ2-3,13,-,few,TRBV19,TGTGCCAGTAGTAACGGCAGGACAGATACGCAGTATTTT,CASSNGRTDTQYF
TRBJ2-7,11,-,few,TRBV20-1,TGCAGTGCTGACGTAGACTACGAGCAGTACTTC,CSADVDYEQYF
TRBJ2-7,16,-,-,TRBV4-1,TGCGCCAGCAGCCAAGATAGTTCACGTTCCGCCTACGAGCAGTACTTC,CASSQDSSRSAYEQYF
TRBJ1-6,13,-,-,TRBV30,TGTGCCTGGAGTGTCGGAACCCGTCTGCCCCCCCACTTT,CAWSVGTRLPPHF
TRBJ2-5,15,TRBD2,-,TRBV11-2,TGTGCCAGCAGCTTAGAGGCGGGACTATCAGAGACCCAGTACTTC,CASSLEAGLSETQYF
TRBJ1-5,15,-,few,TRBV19,TGTGCCAGTAGTACCCGGACCAGGGCCGGTCAGCCCCAGCATTTT,CASSTRTRAGQPQHF
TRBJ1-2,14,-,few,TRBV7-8,TGTGCCAGCAGCCCGCGAAGGGCGGGCTATGGCTACACCTTC,CASSPRRAGYGYTF
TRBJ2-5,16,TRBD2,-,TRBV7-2,TGTGCCAGCAGCTCCCTCCTAGCGGGGGAGAGAGAGACCCAGTACTTC,CASSSLLAGERETQYF
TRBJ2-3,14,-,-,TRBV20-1,TGCAGTGCCAGGGGCCTTTGGCGCACAGATACGCAGTATTTT,CSARGLWRTDTQYF
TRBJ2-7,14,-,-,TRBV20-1,TGCAGTGTTAGAGAGGCAGGGGGACTCTACGAGCAGTACTTC,CSVREAGGLYEQYF
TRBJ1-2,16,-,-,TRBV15,TGTGCCACCAGCAGAGATCTCGGTTCCTCCTTCTATGGCTACACCTTC,CATSRDLGSSFYGYTF
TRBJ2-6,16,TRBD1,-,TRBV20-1,TGCAGTGCTTCGGGACAGGGGGCAGCTGGGGCCAACGTCCTGACTTTC,CSASGQGAAGANVLTF
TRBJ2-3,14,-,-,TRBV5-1,TGCGCCAGCAAGGGCGGGGGCCCCGGGAATACGCAGTATTTT,CASKGGGPGNTQYF
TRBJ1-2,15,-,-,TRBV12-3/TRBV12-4,TGTGCCAGCAGTCGTCGACGGGGGGTCGGGCCCGACTACACCTTC,CASSRRRGVGPDYTF
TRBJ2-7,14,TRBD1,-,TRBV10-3,TGTGCCATCAGTGAGAGGGACAGGGAACACGAGCAGTACTTC,CAISERDREHEQYF
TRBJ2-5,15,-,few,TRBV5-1,TGCGCCAGCAGCCCTGGAACCACCCCCTACCAGACCCAGTACTTC,CASSPGTTPYQTQYF
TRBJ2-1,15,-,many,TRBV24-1,TGTGCCACCAGTGATTTCGAAGCGGCCCACAATGAGCAGTTCTTC,CATSDFEAAHNEQFF
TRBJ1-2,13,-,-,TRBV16,TGTGCCAGCAGCCAATCGAACCCGACAGGCTACACCTTC,CASSQSNPTGYTF